This T cell receptor (beta chain) was captured in a study of T cells in Graves' hyperthyroidism and ophthalmopathy. Many counts were recorded for this clonotype. Among ophthalmopathy patients, the Clinical Activity Score reached at least 3, the NOSPECS grade reached at least 4, and duration remained under 3 months. V was clipped by 2 bases and J by 4 bases, with 2 bases between them. Looked up from germline, CDR1 is SGHAT and CDR2 is FQNNGV. The CDR3 contains 11 residues. There were TCR beta CDR3 regions amplified from RNA transcripts. The TCR CDR3 first-round RT-PCR relied on the HTBI primer set. TCRdb analysed the multiplex PCR reads with MiXCR anew, one entry per CDR3 protein. The repertoire includes hundreds of thousands of distinct CDR3 sequences, roughly 15% of them detected once, and about 4.5% sits in the top ten.

V is TRBV11-2 and J is TRBJ1-1; D uncertain. Sequencing used blood. The sequence was obtained from a woman aged 40 to 50 with Graves' ophthalmopathy. The CDR3 DNA sequence: TGTGCCAGCAGCTTATTCACTGAAGCTTTCTTT. It encodes CASSLFTEAFF.